This T cell receptor (beta chain) was observed in a study of human T cells and chemical hapten exposure. Source study methods: Samples contained a median of about 100,000 TCRs, with a range of roughly 23,224 to 700,000. Each CDR3 protein is one row after TCRdb ran MiXCR on the RACE reads. The V and J calls here are based on TCRdb, not the publication. The sample holds under 95,000 distinct CDR3 sequences, about 8.6% seen once. This clonotype appeared a few times. Its specificity is unknown. Time point here: healthy volunteer bleed at 2 weeks. The study extracted total RNA from unfractionated whole blood. The CDR3 covers 12 residues. Germline V gene lookup returns CDR1 KGHDR and CDR2 SFDVKD. V dropped 6 bases and J dropped 8 bases, with 10 bases sitting between them. Study-wide points: With DPC sensitization, TCRs exceeding 1 in 1000 frequency showed no change.

This TCR was sampled from a female donor in good health. Some clones in this sample may be carry-over from other donors' samples. This chain connects TRBV24-1 to TRBJ2-1, with D tentatively TRBD2 (5 bases). Sequenced: whole blood. CDR3 residues: CATSLGVDEQFF. The DNA for the CDR3 is TGTGCCACCAGTCTCGGGGTGGATGAGCAGTTCTTC.